What follows are 31 T cell receptor beta chains derived from one specimen sequenced in a study of cytomegalovirus exposure and HLA in healthy donors. Both 60 Vbeta primers and 13 Jbeta primers went into the PCR. Data came from immunoSEQ multiplex PCR; TCRdb stores just in-frame clones and leaves some out. The table shows roughly 110,000 clones, with 70% to 80% occurring only once. Source material: PBMCs. Receptors were obtained from a man between 60 and 75 years old in good health and CMV-seronegative.

The CDR3 coding sequence is TGCGCCAGCACTCAACAGGGCGTTGGTCCTGGAAACACCATATATTTT. It yields the protein CASTQQGVGPGNTIYF. V is TRBV5-1 and J is TRBJ1-3; D might be TRBD1 (6 bases). Germline lookup yields CDR1 SGHRS and CDR2 YFSETQ. The CDR3 is made up of 16 amino acids. V was cut by 6 bases and J by 2 bases, with 18 bases left in between.

This sequence joins TRBV28 and TRBJ1-4; D uncertain. The CDR3 has 12 residues. Germline values: CDR1 MDHEN, CDR2 SYDVKM. The V end was cut by 5 bases, the J end by 8 bases, with 9 bases between. CDR3 coding DNA: TGTGCCAGCAGTGGTTACAGCGAAAAACTGTTTTTT. Residues: CASSGYSEKLFF.

This sequence joins TRBV6-6 and TRBJ2-3, with D uncertain. The CDR3 runs to 15 residues. Trimming cost V 0 bases and J 2 bases, with 9 bases left between them. CDR1 MNHNY and CDR2 SVGAGI come from the germline V gene (reference sequence). The CDR3 DNA follows: TGTGCCAGCAGTTACTCTGACACCTTCACAGATACGCAGTATTTT. This sequence encodes CASSYSDTFTDTQYF.

The chain links TRBV9 to TRBJ2-3, with 10 positions matching TRBD1. The CDR3 is made up of 15 amino acids. Trimming removed 7 bases from V and 4 bases from J; junction bases left unmatched: 9. The germline V gene has CDR1 SGDLS and CDR2 YYNGEE. Here the CDR3 DNA reads TGTGCCAGCCGACTTGGGACAGGGGAGGCAGATACGCAGTATTTT. Its protein is CASRLGTGEADTQYF.

The CDR3 sequence: CASSLVGGYTDTQYF. CDR3 bases: TGTGCCAGCAGCTTAGTCGGCGGCTACACAGATACGCAGTATTTT. The V and J genes are TRBV7-8 and TRBJ2-3, with D hard to call. V lost 1 base and J 2 bases, leaving 10 bases between the germline ends. Germline CDR1 SGHVS, CDR2 FQNEAQ. CDR3 length: 15 residues.

The rearrangement uses TRBV5-6 and TRBJ2-3, with D tentatively TRBD2 (6 bases). In germline, CDR1 is SGHDT, CDR2 YYEEEE. V was clipped by 2 bases and J by 1 base, with 14 bases between them. This CDR3 is 16 amino acids long. CDR3 DNA sequence: TGTGCCAGCAGCTTTTTTTCGGGCGGGGGCACAGATACGCAGTATTTT. The encoded protein is CASSFFSGGGTDTQYF.

J is TRBJ1-3 and V is TRBV7-2; TRBD1 aligns across 10 bases. In germline, CDR1 is SGHTA, CDR2 FQGNSA. J gave up 2 bases and V 4 bases, and 5 bases lay outside the gene matches. The CDR3 is made up of 16 amino acids. CDR3: CASSSATGGPGNTIYF. CDR3 in DNA: TGTGCCAGCAGCTCGGCGACAGGGGGCCCTGGAAACACCATATATTTT.

Remarks on this clone: The same CDR3 also results from other DNA sequences found in this sample. V is TRBV5-1 and J is TRBJ2-2, with TRBD1 identical over 8 bases. This CDR3 contains 15 residues. CDR1 and CDR2 (germline): SGHRS, YFSETQ. Trimming took 4 bases from V and 1 from J; bases not matched to a gene: 3. The CDR3 nucleotides are TGCGCCAGCAGCCCGGGGACAGGGAACACCGGGGAGCTGTTTTTT. This sequence encodes CASSPGTGNTGELFF.

The chain recombines TRBV27 with TRBJ2-7; 8 nucleotides align to TRBD1. Germline V gene sequence: CDR1 MNHEY, CDR2 SMNVEV (reference sequence). J gave up 2 bases and V 6 bases, and 3 bases lay outside the gene matches. There are 13 residues in the CDR3. The CDR3 is CASSTDRAYEQYV. The CDR3 coding sequence is TGTGCCAGCAGCACGGACAGGGCCTACGAGCAGTACGTC.

The rearrangement uses TRBV6-5 and TRBJ2-7; 7 bases fit TRBD2. The CDR3 is made up of 12 amino acids. CDR1 is MNHEY, CDR2 SVGAGI, per germline. The J segment lost 3 bases and the V segment lost 5 bases, leaving 1 base of the junction unmatched. CDR3 bases: TGTGCCAGCAGTAGCGGGGTCTACGAGCAGTACTTC. Residues: CASSSGVYEQYF.

The chain links TRBV25-1 to TRBJ1-1; weak D call: TRBD1 (5 bases). V lost 6 bases to trimming and J lost 5 bases, with 13 bases between them. CDR1 and CDR2 from the germline V gene are MGHDK and SYGVNS. The CDR3 extends over 13 amino acids. The CDR3 sequence is CASRDGGGTEAFF. The DNA of the CDR3 is TGTGCCAGCAGGGATGGGGGGGGAACTGAAGCTTTCTTT. The full variable domain, rest sourced from reference TRBV25-1 and TRBJ1-1, is EADIYQTPRYLVIGTGKKITLECSQTMGHDKMYWYQQDPGMELHLIHYSYGVNSTEKGDLSSESTVSRIRTEHFPLTLESARPSHTSQYLCASRDGGGTEAFFGQGTRLTVV.

J is TRBJ2-7 and V is TRBV29-1; the match to TRBD2 covers 7 bases. Germline trimming cut 4 bases from V and 0 bases from J; bases unmatched to any gene: 6. The CDR3 spans 14 residues. Germline CDR1 is SQVTM and CDR2 is ANQGSEA. The CDR3 DNA follows: TGCAGCGTTGGGGGAGGGAGGGCCTCCTACGAGCAGTACTTC. This gives the protein CSVGGGRASYEQYF.

This clone was counted only a few times. The V and J genes are TRBV5-4 and TRBJ2-5; TRBD2 agrees at 8 bases. Germline V lookup: CDR1 SGHNT, CDR2 YYREEE (reference sequence). V shed 4 bases, J shed 1 base, and the junction held 0 bases outside the gene matches. The CDR3 is 13 residues long. Here the CDR3 DNA reads TGTGCCAGCAGCCGGGGGGGCCAAGAGACCCAGTACTTC. This gives the protein CASSRGGQETQYF.

This clone was counted only a few times. The chain uses TRBV5-1 and TRBJ2-1; 11 nucleotides agree with TRBD1. CDR3 length: 15 amino acids. The germline V gene encodes CDR1 SGHRS and CDR2 YFSETQ. Losses at the gene ends were 3 bases for V and 6 bases for J; bases not matched to a gene: 5. The CDR3 here is CASSWRDRGTNEQFF. CDR3 DNA sequence: TGCGCCAGCAGCTGGCGGGACAGGGGGACCAATGAGCAGTTCTTC.

The chain joins TRBV18 to TRBJ2-3; D is undetermined. Trimming removed 0 bases from V and 2 bases from J, with 6 bases in between. The CDR3 loop spans 14 amino acids. In germline, CDR1 is KGHSH, CDR2 LQKENI. The CDR3 DNA is TGTGCCAGCTCACCACCGAGGAACACAGATACGCAGTATTTT. It yields the protein CASSPPRNTDTQYF.

As DNA, the CDR3 is TGTGCCAGCAGCCCCCGTTCTAGAGGAGGGGTGGAGCAGTACTTC. Translating gives CASSPRSRGGVEQYF. The V gene is TRBV5-6, the J gene TRBJ2-7; D possibly corresponds to TRBD2 (6 bases). Germline CDR1 is SGHDT and CDR2 is YYEEEE. The CDR3 contains 15 residues. The V end was cut by 4 bases, the J end by 7 bases, with 21 bases between.

This clone was seen only once. The CDR3 sequence: CASSPYDRALHF. In nucleotides, the CDR3 is TGTGCCAGCAGCCCCTATGACCGGGCCCTCCACTTT. This sequence joins TRBV7-9 and TRBJ1-6; no definite D call. This CDR3 comprises 12 residues. The V gene's germline CDR1 is SEHNR and CDR2 FQNEAQ (reference sequence). Trimming stripped 5 bases from V and 14 bases from J, with 13 bases between. Variable domain in full (rest from reference TRBV7-9 and TRBJ1-6): DTGVSQNPRHKITKRGQNVTFRCDPISEHNRLYWYRQTLGQGPEFLTYFQNEAQLEKSRLLSDRFSAERPKGSFSTLEIQRTEQGDSAMYLCASSPYDRALHFGNGTRLTVT.

Only one count was recorded for this clone. The V and J genes are TRBV14 and TRBJ1-6; maybe TRBD1 (5 bases). This CDR3 is built from 14 residues. Trimming pared 4 bases from V and 3 bases from J, leaving 7 bases between. The germline gives CDR1 SGHDN, CDR2 FVKESK. The CDR3 here is CASSRDFYNSPLHF. CDR3 in DNA: TGTGCCAGCAGCCGGGACTTCTATAATTCACCCCTCCACTTT.

As regards this clone: One junction end does not reproduce the germline sequence, and a read error may be involved. This chain uses TRBV7-2 with TRBJ2-3, with D maybe TRBD1 (6 bases). Germline V CDR1 and CDR2: SGHTA, FQGNSA. The CDR3 covers 14 residues. CDR3: CASTPPGHQDAQYF. Here the CDR3 DNA reads TGTGCCAGCACCCCTCCGGGACATCAAGATGCGCAGTATTTT.

The chain has TRBV7-2 and TRBJ2-1; a possible D gene is TRBD2 (6 bases). V gave up 7 bases and J gave up 1 base, with 11 bases separating them. CDR3 length: 14 residues. CDR1 is SGHTA and CDR2 is FQGNSA in the germline V gene. The CDR3 sequence is CASTKDYSYNEQFF. CDR3 in DNA: TGTGCCAGCACCAAGGACTATTCCTACAATGAGCAGTTCTTC.

The rearrangement uses TRBV28 and TRBJ2-3, with a weak D call TRBD1 (7 bases). In germline, CDR1 is MDHEN, CDR2 SYDVKM. The CDR3 is 15 amino acids. The V and J ends lost 2 bases and 6 bases respectively, with 15 bases between them. In nucleotides, the CDR3 is TGTGCCAGCAGTTTAGGGGCAGGGGGAGGTGATACGCAGTATTTT. This encodes CASSLGAGGGDTQYF.

The chain joins TRBV18 to TRBJ1-1; D gene ambiguous. The CDR3 has 12 residues. Trimming shortened V by 5 bases and J by 5 bases, and 9 bases separated the two germline ends. Germline-derived CDR1 and CDR2 are KGHSH and LQKENI. The CDR3 DNA follows: TGTGCCAGCTCAGATTACCAGACTGAAGCTTTCTTT. It is translated as CASSDYQTEAFF.

The chain couples TRBV6-6 to TRBJ1-4, with 8 bases fitting TRBD1. The germline CDR1 and CDR2 sequences are MNHNY and SVGAGI (reference sequence). This CDR3 has 15 residues. V was clipped by 2 bases and J by 7 bases; unmatched bases: 6. The CDR3 loop reads CASSYPTGGFEKLFF. In nucleotides, the CDR3 is TGTGCCAGCAGTTACCCAACAGGGGGATTTGAAAAACTGTTTTTT.

The V call is TRBV18, the J call TRBJ1-1; D ambiguous. The V gene lost 0 bases and the J gene lost 10 bases, with 15 bases spanning the gap. Germline CDR1 KGHSH, CDR2 LQKENI. The CDR3 is 14 residues long. The CDR3 region has the DNA TGTGCCAGCTCACCACCAGGGTCGGAGGGCAGAGCTTTCTTT. Protein: CASSPPGSEGRAFF.

This clone was picked up a small number of times. Here the CDR3 DNA reads TGTGCCAGCTCTCGACAGGGTCAAAGCTACAATGAGCAGTTCTTC. It is translated as CASSRQGQSYNEQFF. The gene calls are TRBV19 and TRBJ2-1; 7 positions match TRBD1. With 9 bases clipped from V and 3 bases from J, the junction kept 11 bases outside the gene matches. The CDR3 is 15 residues long. Germline assignment: CDR1 LNHDA and CDR2 SQIVND (reference sequence).

Comments on this clone: Other DNA sequences in this sample translate to the same CDR3. The chain links TRBV18 to TRBJ1-5, with 10 bases fitting TRBD1. Germline assignment: CDR1 KGHSH and CDR2 LQKENI. The CDR3 is 14 residues long. V lost 3 bases and J lost 5; bases outside the gene matches: 1. CDR3 nucleotides: TGTGCCAGCTCACCCGGGACAGGGGATCAGCCCCAGCATTTT. This translates into CASSPGTGDQPQHF.

The table lists this clone with a count of one. This chain joins TRBV5-8 and TRBJ2-7; a possible D gene is TRBD1 (6 bases). This CDR3 contains 14 residues. CDR1 and CDR2 (germline): SGHTS, YDEGEE. Trimming pared 4 bases from V and 0 bases from J, leaving 11 bases between. As DNA, the CDR3 is TGTGCCAGCAGCCCCGGGGACATCTCCTACGAGCAGTACTTC. Translated: CASSPGDISYEQYF.

The CDR3 nucleotides are TGCGCCAGCAGCCAAGAAGGAGGGGCGGGTCAGCCCCAGCATTTT. It specifies CASSQEGGAGQPQHF. The V gene is TRBV4-1, the J gene TRBJ1-5, with a weak D call TRBD1 (5 bases). The CDR3 extends over 15 amino acids. Germline V gene lookup returns CDR1 MGHRA and CDR2 YSYEKL. Trimming left V 0 bases short and J 6 bases short, with 12 bases between.

The rearrangement uses TRBV7-9 and TRBJ1-5, with D uncertain. The length of the CDR3 is 13 residues. Germline values: CDR1 SEHNR, CDR2 FQNEAQ (reference sequence). The ends were cut back, 5 bases at V and 2 bases at J, with 7 bases in the middle. CDR3 coding DNA: TGTGCCAGCAGCCGAGCTGGCAATCAGCCCCAGCATTTT. It translates to CASSRAGNQPQHF.

The chain recombines TRBV9 with TRBJ2-2; 7 nucleotides line up with TRBD1. CDR3 size: 14 residues. CDR1 and CDR2 from the germline V gene are SGDLS and YYNGEE. Germline trimming cut 6 bases from V and 4 bases from J; bases unmatched to any gene: 6. DNA for the CDR3: TGTGCCAGCAACCCACAGGGGATCACCGGGGAGCTGTTTTTT. Its translation is CASNPQGITGELFF.

The chain couples TRBV5-5 to TRBJ2-1; D gene ambiguous. Trimming left V 4 bases short and J 4 bases short, with 3 bases between. CDR3 length: 11 amino acids. CDR1 and CDR2 from the germline V gene are SGHKS and YYEKEE (reference sequence). The CDR3 reads CASSLYNEQFF. CDR3 nucleotides: TGTGCCAGCAGCCTATACAATGAGCAGTTCTTC.